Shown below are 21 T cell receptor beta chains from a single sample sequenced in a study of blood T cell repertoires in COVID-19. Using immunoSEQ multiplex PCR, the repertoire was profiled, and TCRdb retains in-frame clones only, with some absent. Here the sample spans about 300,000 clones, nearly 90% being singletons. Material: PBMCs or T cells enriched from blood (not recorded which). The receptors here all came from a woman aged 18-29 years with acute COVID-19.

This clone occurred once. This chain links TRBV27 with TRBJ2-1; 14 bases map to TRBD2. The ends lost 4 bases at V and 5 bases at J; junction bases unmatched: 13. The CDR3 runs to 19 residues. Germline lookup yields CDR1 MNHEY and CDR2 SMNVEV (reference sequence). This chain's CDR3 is CASSSTRLAGGPPNNEQFF. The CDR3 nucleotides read TGTGCCAGCAGTTCTACTCGACTAGCGGGAGGGCCCCCAAACAATGAGCAGTTCTTC.

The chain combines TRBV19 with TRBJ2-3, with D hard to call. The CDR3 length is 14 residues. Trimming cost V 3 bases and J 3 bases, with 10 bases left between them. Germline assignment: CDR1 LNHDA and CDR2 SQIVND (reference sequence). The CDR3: CASSMRPRTDTQYF. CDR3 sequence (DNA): TGTGCCAGTAGTATGAGGCCCCGGACAGATACGCAGTATTTT.

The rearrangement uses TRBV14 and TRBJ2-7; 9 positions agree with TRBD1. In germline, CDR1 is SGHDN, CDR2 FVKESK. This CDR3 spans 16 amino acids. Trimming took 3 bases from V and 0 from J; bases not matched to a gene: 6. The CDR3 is CASSQTPGQGSYEQYF. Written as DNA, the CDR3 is TGTGCCAGCAGCCAGACACCGGGACAGGGCTCCTACGAGCAGTACTTC.

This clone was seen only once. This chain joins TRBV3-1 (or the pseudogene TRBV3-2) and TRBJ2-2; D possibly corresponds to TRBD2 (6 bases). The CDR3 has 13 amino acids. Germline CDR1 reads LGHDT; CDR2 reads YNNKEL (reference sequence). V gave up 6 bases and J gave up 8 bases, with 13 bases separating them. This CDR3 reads CASSRRAGGELFF. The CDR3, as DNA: TGTGCCAGCAGTCGGAGGGCCGGTGGGGAGCTGTTTTTT.

In DNA, the CDR3 is TGTGCCAGCAGCCAACCCGGTGGAGGGGGCTACACCTTC. This translates into CASSQPGGGGYTF. The chain links TRBV3-1 (or the pseudogene TRBV3-2) to TRBJ1-2; no clear D. This CDR3 comprises 13 residues. The V gene's germline CDR1 is LGHDT and CDR2 YNNKEL (reference sequence). Deletions cut 2 bases from V and 8 bases from J, with 12 bases between.

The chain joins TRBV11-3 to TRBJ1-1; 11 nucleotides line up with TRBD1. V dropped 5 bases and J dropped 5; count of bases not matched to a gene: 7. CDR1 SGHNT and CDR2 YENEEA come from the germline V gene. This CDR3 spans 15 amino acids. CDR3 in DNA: TGTGCCAGCAGCACCTCCGGGACAGGGGGAACTGAAGCTTTCTTT. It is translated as CASSTSGTGGTEAFF.

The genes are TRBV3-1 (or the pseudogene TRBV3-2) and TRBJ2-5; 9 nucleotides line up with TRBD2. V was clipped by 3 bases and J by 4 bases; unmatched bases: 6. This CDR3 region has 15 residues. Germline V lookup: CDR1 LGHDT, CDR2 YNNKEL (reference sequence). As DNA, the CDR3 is TGTGCCAGCAGCCAGCGCGGGAGGGCCTTAGAGACCCAGTACTTC. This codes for CASSQRGRALETQYF.

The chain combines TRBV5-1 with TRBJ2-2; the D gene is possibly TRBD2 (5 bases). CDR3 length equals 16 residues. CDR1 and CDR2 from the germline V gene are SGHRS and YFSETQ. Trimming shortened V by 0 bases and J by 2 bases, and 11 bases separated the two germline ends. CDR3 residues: CASSLVRATNTGELFF. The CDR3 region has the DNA TGCGCCAGCAGCTTGGTGCGGGCGACCAACACCGGGGAGCTGTTTTTT.

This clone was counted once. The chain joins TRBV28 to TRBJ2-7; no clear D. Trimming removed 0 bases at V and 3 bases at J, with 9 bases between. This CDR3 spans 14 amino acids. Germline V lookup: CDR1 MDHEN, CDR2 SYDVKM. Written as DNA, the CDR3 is TGTGCCAGCAGTTTATGGGCAGGTTACTACGAGCAGTACTTC. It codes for CASSLWAGYYEQYF.

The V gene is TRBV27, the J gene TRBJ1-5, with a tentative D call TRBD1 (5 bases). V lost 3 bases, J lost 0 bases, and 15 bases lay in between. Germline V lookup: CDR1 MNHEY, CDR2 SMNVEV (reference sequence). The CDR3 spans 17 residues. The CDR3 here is CASSFISTANSNQPQHF. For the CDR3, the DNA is TGTGCCAGCAGTTTTATCTCGACAGCAAATAGCAATCAGCCCCAGCATTTT.

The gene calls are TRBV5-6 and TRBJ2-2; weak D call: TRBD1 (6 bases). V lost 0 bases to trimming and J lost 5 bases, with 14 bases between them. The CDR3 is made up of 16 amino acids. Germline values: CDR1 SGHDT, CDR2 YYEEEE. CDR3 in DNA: TGTGCCAGCAGCTTGGTGACCCAAAGGGGGACCGGGGAGCTGTTTTTT. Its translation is CASSLVTQRGTGELFF.

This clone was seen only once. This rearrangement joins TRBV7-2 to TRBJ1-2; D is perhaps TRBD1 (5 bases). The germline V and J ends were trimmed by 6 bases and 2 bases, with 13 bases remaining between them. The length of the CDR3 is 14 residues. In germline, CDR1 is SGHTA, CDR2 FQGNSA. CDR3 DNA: TGTGCCAGCAGTCCCTCGGGGGAGAACTATGGCTACACCTTC. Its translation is CASSPSGENYGYTF.

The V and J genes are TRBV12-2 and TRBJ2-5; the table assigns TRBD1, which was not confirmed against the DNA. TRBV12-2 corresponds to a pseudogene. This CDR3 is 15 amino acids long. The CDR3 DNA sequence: TGTGCAAGTCGCTTTTACGGGACAGGGAAGGAGACCCAGTACTTC. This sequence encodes CASRFYGTGKETQYF.

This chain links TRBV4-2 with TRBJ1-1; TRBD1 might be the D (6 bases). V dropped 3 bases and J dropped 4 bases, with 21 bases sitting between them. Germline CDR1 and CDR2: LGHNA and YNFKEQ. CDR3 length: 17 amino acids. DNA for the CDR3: TGTGCCAGCAGCCACTACCTCCCAGGGGTGAGTACCACTGAAGCTTTCTTT. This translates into CASSHYLPGVSTTEAFF.

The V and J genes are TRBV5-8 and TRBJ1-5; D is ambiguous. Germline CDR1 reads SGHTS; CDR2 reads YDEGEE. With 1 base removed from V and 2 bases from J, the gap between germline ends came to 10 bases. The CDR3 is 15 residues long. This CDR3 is CASSLYSERNQPQHF. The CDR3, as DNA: TGTGCCAGCAGCTTGTACAGTGAACGCAATCAGCCCCAGCATTTT.

CDR3 sequence: CASSLSLLRTGAYEQYF. The CDR3 DNA follows: TGTGCCAGCAGTCTTTCCCTACTAAGGACAGGGGCCTACGAGCAGTACTTC. The V and J genes are TRBV28 and TRBJ2-7, with 9 bases identical to TRBD1. V dropped 5 bases and J dropped 2; count of bases not matched to a gene: 13. The length of the CDR3 is 17 residues. Germline CDR1 reads MDHEN; CDR2 reads SYDVKM.

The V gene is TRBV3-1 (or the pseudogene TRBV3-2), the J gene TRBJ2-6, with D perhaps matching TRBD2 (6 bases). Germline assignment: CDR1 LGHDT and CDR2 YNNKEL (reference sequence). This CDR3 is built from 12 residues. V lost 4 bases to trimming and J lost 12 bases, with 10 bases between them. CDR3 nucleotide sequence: TGTGCCAGCAGCCCCGCCGGGGGCGTCCTGACTTTC. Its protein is CASSPAGGVLTF.

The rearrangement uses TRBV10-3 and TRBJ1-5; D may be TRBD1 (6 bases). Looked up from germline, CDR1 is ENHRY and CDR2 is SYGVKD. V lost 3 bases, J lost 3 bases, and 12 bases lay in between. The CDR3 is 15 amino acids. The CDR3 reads CAISDPGQNNQPQHF. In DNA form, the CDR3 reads TGTGCCATCAGTGACCCGGGACAAAACAATCAGCCCCAGCATTTT.

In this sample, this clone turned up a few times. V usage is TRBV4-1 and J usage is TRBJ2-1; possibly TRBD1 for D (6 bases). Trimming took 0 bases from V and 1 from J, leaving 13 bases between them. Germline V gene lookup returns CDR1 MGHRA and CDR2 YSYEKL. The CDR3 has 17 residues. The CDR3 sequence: CASSQDLRGGSYNEQFF. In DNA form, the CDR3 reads TGCGCCAGCAGCCAAGATCTGAGAGGGGGTTCCTACAATGAGCAGTTCTTC.

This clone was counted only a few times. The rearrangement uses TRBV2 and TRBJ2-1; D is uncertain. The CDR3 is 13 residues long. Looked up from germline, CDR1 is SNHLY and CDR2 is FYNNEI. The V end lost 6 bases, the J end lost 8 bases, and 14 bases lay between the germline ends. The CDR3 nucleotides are TGTGCCAGCAGCTATGCCCCGGTCGATGAGCAGTTCTTC. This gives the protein CASSYAPVDEQFF.

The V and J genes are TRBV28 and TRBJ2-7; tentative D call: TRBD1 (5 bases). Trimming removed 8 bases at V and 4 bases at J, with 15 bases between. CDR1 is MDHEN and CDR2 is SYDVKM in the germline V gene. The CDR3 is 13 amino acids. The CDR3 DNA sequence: TGTGCCAGCCGGAAAGGGGCTTTGTACGAGCAGTACTTC. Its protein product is CASRKGALYEQYF.